Sequencing of this T cell receptor beta chain was carried out in a study of blood T cell repertoires in COVID-19. Original analysis: Cell counts per sample came from amplifying reference gene primers. TCRdb's table, derived via immunoSEQ multiplex PCR, lists solely in-frame clones and lacks some. That table furnishes V, J and clone size, whereas the DNA furnished D and trimming. The sample carries about 300,000 clones, approximately 89% recorded once. Germline V lookup: CDR1 KGHSH, CDR2 LQKENI. Trimming cost V 1 base and J 4 bases, with 12 bases left between them. The CDR3 contains 15 residues. The sequenced material came from peripheral blood. J is TRBJ2-3 and V is TRBV18; tentative D call: TRBD2 (5 bases). The sequence derives from a woman aged 30 to 39 who had recovered from COVID-19. The CDR3 nucleotides read TGTGCCAGCTCACCACGGGATACTAGGGCAGATACGCAGTATTTT. This codes for CASSPRDTRADTQYF. Supplemented by reference TRBV18 and TRBJ2-3, the full variable domain reads NAGVMQNPRHLVRRRGQEARLRCSPMKGHSHVYWYRQLPEEGLKFMVYLQKENIIDESGMPKERFSAEFPKEGPSILRIQQVVRGDSAAYFCASSPRDTRADTQYFGPGTRLTVL.